The 4 T cell receptor beta chains below were found in one sample sequenced in a study of identical twins. TCRdb re-analysed the 5' RACE reads in MiXCR, keeping a single row per CDR3 protein. Of about 720,000 distinct CDR3 sequences in the sample, 8% to 9% are singletons; the top ten hold approximately 0.96%. The same data also went into a second study, on yellow fever vaccine responses in identical twins.

The specimen sequenced was PBMCs. The receptors shown here come from a woman in her late teens or twenties in good health.

This clonotype was seen a few times. This chain joins TRBV15 and TRBJ2-1; 8 bases map to TRBD2. This CDR3 spans 13 amino acids. The V segment lost 0 bases and the J segment 8 bases; nucleotides outside the gene matches: 0. Germline V lookup: CDR1 LNHNV, CDR2 YYDKDF (reference sequence). For the CDR3, the DNA is TGTGCCACCAGCAGAGACGGGGGGGATGAGCAGTTCTTC. This codes for CATSRDGGDEQFF.

This clonotype was recorded a few times. V usage is TRBV20-1 and J usage is TRBJ2-1; no clear D. The germline V gene encodes CDR1 DFQATT and CDR2 SNEGSKA (reference sequence). Trimming cost V 6 bases and J 0 bases, with 12 bases left between them. The CDR3 has 14 residues. CDR3 protein: CSAQPHSSYNEQFF. The CDR3 DNA follows: TGCAGTGCCCAACCTCATAGCTCCTACAATGAGCAGTTCTTC.

The chain recombines TRBV5-1 with TRBJ2-5, with D unresolved. Germline V gene lookup returns CDR1 SGHRS and CDR2 YFSETQ. Trimming shortened V by 4 bases and J by 7 bases, and 14 bases separated the two germline ends. The CDR3 spans 13 residues. The CDR3 sequence is CASSRPGVGTQYF. In DNA form, the CDR3 reads TGCGCCAGCAGCCGGCCGGGTGTGGGGACCCAGTACTTC.

The chain recombines TRBV28 with TRBJ2-3, with D perhaps matching TRBD1 (6 bases). The V end was cut by 5 bases, the J end by 3 bases, with 18 bases between. Per the germline V gene, CDR1 is MDHEN and CDR2 is SYDVKM. The CDR3 spans 16 residues. CDR3 sequence: CASSPIKTGSTDTQYF. In DNA, the CDR3 is TGTGCCAGCAGTCCTATCAAGACAGGATCGACAGATACGCAGTATTTT.